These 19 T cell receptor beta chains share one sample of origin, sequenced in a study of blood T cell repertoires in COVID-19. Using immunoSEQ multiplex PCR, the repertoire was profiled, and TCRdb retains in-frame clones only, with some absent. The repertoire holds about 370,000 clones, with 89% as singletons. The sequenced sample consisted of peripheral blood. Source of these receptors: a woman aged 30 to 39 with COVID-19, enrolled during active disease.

CDR3 in DNA: TGTGCCAGCCAAGCGGGGGGGGATACGCAGTATTTT. Its translation: CASQAGGDTQYF. The chain carries TRBV2 and TRBJ2-3, with 10 bases identical to TRBD2. The CDR3 runs to 12 residues. The germline V gene has CDR1 SNHLY and CDR2 FYNNEI. V shed 8 bases and J 6 bases; nucleotides not matched to a gene: 2.

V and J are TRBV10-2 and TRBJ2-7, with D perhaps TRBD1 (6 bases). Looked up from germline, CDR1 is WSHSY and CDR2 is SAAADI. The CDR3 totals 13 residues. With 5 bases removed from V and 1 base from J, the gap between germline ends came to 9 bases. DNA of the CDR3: TGCGCCAGCAGTTCCGACAGGTCCTACGAGCAGTACGTC. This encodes CASSSDRSYEQYV.

CDR3 sequence reads: CASSQFRGNEKLFF. CDR3 coding DNA: TGCGCCAGCAGCCAATTCAGGGGAAACGAAAAACTGTTTTTT. The chain has TRBV4-3 and TRBJ1-4, with D possibly matching TRBD1 (6 bases). CDR1 and CDR2 from the germline V gene are LGHNA and YSLEER. The CDR3 loop spans 14 amino acids. V was clipped by 2 bases and J by 8 bases, with 12 bases between them.

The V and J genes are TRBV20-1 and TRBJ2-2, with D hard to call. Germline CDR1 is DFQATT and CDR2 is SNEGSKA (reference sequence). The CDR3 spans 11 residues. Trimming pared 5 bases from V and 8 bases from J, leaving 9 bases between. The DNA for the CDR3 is TGCAGTGCTCCGGTTTGGGGGGAGCTGTTTTTT. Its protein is CSAPVWGELFF.

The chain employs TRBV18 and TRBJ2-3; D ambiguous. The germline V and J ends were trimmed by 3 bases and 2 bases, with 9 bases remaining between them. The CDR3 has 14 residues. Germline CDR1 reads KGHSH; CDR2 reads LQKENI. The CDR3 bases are TGTGCCAGCTCACCCCCCCCCAACACAGATACGCAGTATTTT. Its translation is CASSPPPNTDTQYF.

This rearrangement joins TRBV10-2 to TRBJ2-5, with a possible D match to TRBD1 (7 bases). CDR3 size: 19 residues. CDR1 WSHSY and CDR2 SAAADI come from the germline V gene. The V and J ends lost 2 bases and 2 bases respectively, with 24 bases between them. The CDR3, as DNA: TGCGCCAGCAGTGAGACCTACAGGGGAGGAAATGGTTGGCAAGAGACCCAGTACTTC. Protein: CASSETYRGGNGWQETQYF.

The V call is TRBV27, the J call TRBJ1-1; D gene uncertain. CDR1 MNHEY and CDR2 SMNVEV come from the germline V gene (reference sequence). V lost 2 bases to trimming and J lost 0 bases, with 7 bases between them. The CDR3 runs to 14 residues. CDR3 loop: CASSLGLLNTEAFF. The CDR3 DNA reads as TGTGCCAGCAGTTTAGGACTCCTGAACACTGAAGCTTTCTTT.

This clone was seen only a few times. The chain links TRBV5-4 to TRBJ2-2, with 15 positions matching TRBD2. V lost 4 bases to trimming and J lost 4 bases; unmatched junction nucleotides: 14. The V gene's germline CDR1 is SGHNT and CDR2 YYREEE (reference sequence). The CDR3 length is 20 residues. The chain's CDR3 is CASSPRGGTSGRSGTGELFF. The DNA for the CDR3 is TGTGCCAGCAGCCCCCGCGGCGGGACTAGCGGGAGGTCAGGCACCGGGGAGCTGTTTTTT.

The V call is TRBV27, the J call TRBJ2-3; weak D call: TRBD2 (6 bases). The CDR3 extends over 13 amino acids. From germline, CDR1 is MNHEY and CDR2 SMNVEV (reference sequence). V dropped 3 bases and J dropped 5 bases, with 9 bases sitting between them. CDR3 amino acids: CASSLGAGDTQYF. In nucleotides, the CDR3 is TGTGCCAGCAGTTTGGGAGCGGGAGATACGCAGTATTTT.

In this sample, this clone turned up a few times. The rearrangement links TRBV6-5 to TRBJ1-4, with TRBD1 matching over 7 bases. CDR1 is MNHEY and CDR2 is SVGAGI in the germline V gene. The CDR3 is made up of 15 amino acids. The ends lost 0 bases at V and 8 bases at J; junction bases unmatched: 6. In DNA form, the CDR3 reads TGTGCCAGCAGTTACTCGAACAGGGGCGGCGAAAAACTGTTTTTT. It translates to CASSYSNRGGEKLFF.

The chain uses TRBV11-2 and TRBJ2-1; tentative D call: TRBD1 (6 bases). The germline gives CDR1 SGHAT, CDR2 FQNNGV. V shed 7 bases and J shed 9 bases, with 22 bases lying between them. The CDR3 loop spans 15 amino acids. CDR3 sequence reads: CASNTPRQGMGEQFF. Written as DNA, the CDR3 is TGTGCCAGCAACACACCTCGCCAGGGGATGGGTGAGCAGTTCTTC.

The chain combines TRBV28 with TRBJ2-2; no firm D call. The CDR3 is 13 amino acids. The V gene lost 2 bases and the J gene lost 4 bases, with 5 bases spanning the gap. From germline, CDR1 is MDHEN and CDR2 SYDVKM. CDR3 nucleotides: TGTGCCAGCAGTTTAACCGGCACCGGGGAGCTGTTTTTT. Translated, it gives CASSLTGTGELFF.

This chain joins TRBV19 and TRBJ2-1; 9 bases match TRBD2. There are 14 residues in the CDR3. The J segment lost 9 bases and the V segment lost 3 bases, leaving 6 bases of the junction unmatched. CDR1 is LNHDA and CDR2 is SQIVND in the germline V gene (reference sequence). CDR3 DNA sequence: TGTGCCAGTAGTATCTTAGCGGGAGAGGGTGAGCAGTTCTTC. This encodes CASSILAGEGEQFF.

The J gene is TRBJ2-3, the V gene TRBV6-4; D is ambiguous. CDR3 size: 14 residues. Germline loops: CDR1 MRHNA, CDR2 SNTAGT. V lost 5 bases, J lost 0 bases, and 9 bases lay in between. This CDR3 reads CASSTQASTDTQYF. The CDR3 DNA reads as TGTGCCAGCAGTACCCAAGCTAGCACAGATACGCAGTATTTT.

CDR3 loop: CASSRGTDGETQYF. For the CDR3, the DNA is TGTGCCAGCAGCCGGGGGACAGATGGGGAGACCCAGTACTTC. The gene calls are TRBV3-1 (or the pseudogene TRBV3-2) and TRBJ2-5; 7 bases agree with TRBD1. The junction had 7 bases not matched to a gene; V was cut back by 4 bases and J by 5 bases. The CDR3 is 14 amino acids. CDR1 is LGHDT and CDR2 is YNNKEL in the germline V gene (reference sequence).

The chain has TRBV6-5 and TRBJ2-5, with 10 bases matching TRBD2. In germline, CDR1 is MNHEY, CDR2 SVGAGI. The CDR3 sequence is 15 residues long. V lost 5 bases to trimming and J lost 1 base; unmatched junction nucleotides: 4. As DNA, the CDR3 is TGTGCCAGCAGTCGACCTAGCGGGAGCCAAGAGACCCAGTACTTC. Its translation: CASSRPSGSQETQYF.

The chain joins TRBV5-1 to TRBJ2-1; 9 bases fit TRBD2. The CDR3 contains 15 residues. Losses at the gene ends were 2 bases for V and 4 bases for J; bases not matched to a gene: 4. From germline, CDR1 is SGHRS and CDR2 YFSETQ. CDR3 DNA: TGCGCCAGCAGCTTACCGGGACTAGCATACAATGAGCAGTTCTTC. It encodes CASSLPGLAYNEQFF.

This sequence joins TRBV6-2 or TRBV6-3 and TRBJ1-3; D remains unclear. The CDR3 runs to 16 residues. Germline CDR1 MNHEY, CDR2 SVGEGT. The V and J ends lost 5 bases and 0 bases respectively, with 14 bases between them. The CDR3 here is CASSLPQDTSGNTIYF. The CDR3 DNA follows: TGTGCCAGCAGTCTCCCGCAGGATACCTCTGGAAACACCATATATTTT.

The CDR3 sequence: CASTRTGTVQNTEAFF. The CDR3 region has the DNA TGTGCCAGTACCCGAACCGGGACAGTGCAAAACACTGAAGCTTTCTTT. The chain links TRBV19 to TRBJ1-1; 7 bases line up with TRBD1. The CDR3 runs 16 residues. Germline CDR1 and CDR2: LNHDA and SQIVND (reference sequence). Germline trimming cut 7 bases from V and 2 bases from J; bases unmatched to any gene: 13.